Listed below are T cell receptor beta chains from one sample, sequenced in a study of T-cell memory formation after mild COVID-19. TCRdb analysed the 5' RACE reads with MiXCR anew, one entry per CDR3 protein. Among roughly 450,000 distinct CDR3 sequences listed, 18% were seen once. The source material was PBMCs or a T cell subset sorted from them (not recorded which). These receptors all stem from an adult woman who had mild COVID-19 (a few samples of this study predate the infection). Cell type and time point are not known. CDR3s include the opening cysteine and the closing phenylalanine or tryptophan. Fields, in order: CDR3 protein, CDR3 DNA, D gene, V gene, J gene, clone size. A D gene is named only where the DNA matches it firmly. Only part of the rows carry a size: once, few, many, or a class if the clone is expanded.

CDR3aa: CSVNRVATDTQYF
CDR3nt: TGCAGCGTGAACAGGGTGGCCACAGATACGCAGTATTTT
d_gene: -
v_gene: TRBV29-1
j_gene: TRBJ2-3
abundance: few

CDR3aa: CASRGGDPYEQYF
CDR3nt: TGTGCCAGCAGGGGCGGGGACCCCTACGAGCAGTACTTC
d_gene: -
v_gene: TRBV7-9
j_gene: TRBJ2-7
abundance: few

CDR3aa: CATSPTSGAQETQYF
CDR3nt: TGTGCCACAAGCCCTACTAGCGGGGCCCAAGAGACCCAGTACTTC
d_gene: TRBD2
v_gene: TRBV24-1
j_gene: TRBJ2-5
abundance: -

CDR3aa: CASSLIVQETQYF
CDR3nt: TGCGCCAGCAGCTTAATAGTCCAAGAGACCCAGTACTTC
d_gene: -
v_gene: TRBV5-1
j_gene: TRBJ2-5
abundance: few

CDR3aa: CASSNPPSDVRQETQYF
CDR3nt: TGTGCCAGCTCAAATCCCCCCTCCGACGTACGCCAAGAGACCCAGTACTTC
d_gene: -
v_gene: TRBV18
j_gene: TRBJ2-5
abundance: few

CDR3aa: CASRPTGGYSQPQHF
CDR3nt: TGTGCCAGCAGACCGACAGGGGGGTATAGTCAGCCCCAGCATTTT
d_gene: TRBD1
v_gene: TRBV6-5
j_gene: TRBJ1-5
abundance: -

CDR3aa: CASSEAGDRGLNEQFF
CDR3nt: TGTGCCAGCAGTGAAGCGGGAGACAGGGGTCTCAATGAGCAGTTCTTC
d_gene: TRBD1
v_gene: TRBV2
j_gene: TRBJ2-1
abundance: -

CDR3aa: CASSYADRGFNEQYF
CDR3nt: TGTGCCAGCAGTTACGCGGACAGGGGATTCAACGAGCAGTACTTC
d_gene: TRBD1
v_gene: TRBV6-5
j_gene: TRBJ2-7
abundance: -

CDR3aa: CASSNRDLGTDTQYF
CDR3nt: TGTGCCAGCAGCAACCGGGATCTGGGAACAGATACGCAGTATTTT
d_gene: -
v_gene: TRBV7-9
j_gene: TRBJ2-3
abundance: -

CDR3aa: CATRWGLAGRGDEQFF
CDR3nt: TGTGCCACCAGGTGGGGACTAGCGGGCCGAGGGGATGAGCAGTTCTTC
d_gene: TRBD2
v_gene: TRBV6-5
j_gene: TRBJ2-1
abundance: -

CDR3aa: CASTSGHLSYEQYF
CDR3nt: TGTGCCAGCACCTCAGGGCACCTCTCCTACGAGCAGTACTTC
d_gene: -
v_gene: TRBV6-2/TRBV6-3
j_gene: TRBJ2-7
abundance: many

CDR3aa: CSATSGSYNEQFF
CDR3nt: TGCAGCGCCACTAGCGGTTCCTACAATGAGCAGTTCTTC
d_gene: TRBD2
v_gene: TRBV29-1
j_gene: TRBJ2-1
abundance: few

CDR3aa: CASSLPDLAASYNEQFF
CDR3nt: TGTGCCAGCAGCTTACCCGATCTAGCGGCGAGTTACAATGAGCAGTTCTTC
d_gene: TRBD2
v_gene: TRBV7-8
j_gene: TRBJ2-1
abundance: few

CDR3aa: CASSSLGQGVGGYTF
CDR3nt: TGTGCCAGCAGCTCCCTGGGACAGGGTGTGGGTGGCTACACCTTC
d_gene: TRBD1
v_gene: TRBV11-2
j_gene: TRBJ1-2
abundance: few

CDR3aa: CASSLAWTSGANEQFF
CDR3nt: TGTGCCAGCAGCTTAGCGTGGACTAGCGGGGCGAATGAGCAGTTCTTC
d_gene: TRBD2
v_gene: TRBV11-1
j_gene: TRBJ2-1
abundance: -

CDR3aa: CASSLTVSSYNEQFF
CDR3nt: TGCGCCAGCAGCCTGACAGTGAGCTCCTACAATGAGCAGTTCTTC
d_gene: -
v_gene: TRBV4-1
j_gene: TRBJ2-1
abundance: many

CDR3aa: CASSQGRLNTGELFF
CDR3nt: TGCGCCAGCAGCCAAGGTAGACTGAACACCGGGGAGCTGTTTTTT
d_gene: -
v_gene: TRBV4-1
j_gene: TRBJ2-2
abundance: few

CDR3aa: CASSVHEAEQYF
CDR3nt: TGTGCCAGCAGCGTACACGAGGCCGAGCAGTACTTC
d_gene: -
v_gene: TRBV9
j_gene: TRBJ2-7
abundance: -

CDR3aa: CASSFPLESTDTQYF
CDR3nt: TGTGCCAGCAGCTTTCCCCTAGAATCCACAGATACGCAGTATTTT
d_gene: -
v_gene: TRBV7-7
j_gene: TRBJ2-3
abundance: -

CDR3aa: CASSLKWAGGRNEQFF
CDR3nt: TGTGCCAGCAGTTTAAAGTGGGCAGGGGGCCGCAATGAGCAGTTCTTC
d_gene: TRBD1
v_gene: TRBV27
j_gene: TRBJ2-1
abundance: few

CDR3aa: CASSSREAGTGELFF
CDR3nt: TGCGCCAGCAGCTCCCGGGAGGCGGGTACCGGGGAGCTGTTTTTT
d_gene: TRBD2
v_gene: TRBV5-1
j_gene: TRBJ2-2
abundance: many

CDR3aa: CASSVAGEVYEQYF
CDR3nt: TGTGCCAGCAGCGTAGCGGGAGAAGTCTACGAGCAGTACTTC
d_gene: TRBD2
v_gene: TRBV7-2
j_gene: TRBJ2-7
abundance: few

CDR3aa: CASSLAQLQGNYGYTF
CDR3nt: TGTGCCAGCAGCTTAGCTCAACTACAGGGTAACTATGGCTACACCTTC
d_gene: -
v_gene: TRBV13
j_gene: TRBJ1-2
abundance: -

CDR3aa: CASSFGEAETQYF
CDR3nt: TGTGCCAGCAGTTTCGGGGAGGCGGAGACCCAGTACTTC
d_gene: -
v_gene: TRBV12-3/TRBV12-4
j_gene: TRBJ2-5
abundance: few

CDR3aa: CASSLDPGQGLVRNGYTF
CDR3nt: TGTGCCAGCAGCTTAGACCCGGGACAGGGATTAGTGCGCAATGGCTACACCTTC
d_gene: TRBD1
v_gene: TRBV7-9
j_gene: TRBJ1-2
abundance: -

CDR3aa: CASSRSAGAHYEQYF
CDR3nt: TGTGCCAGCAGCCGTTCGGCGGGGGCCCACTACGAGCAGTACTTC
d_gene: -
v_gene: TRBV7-3
j_gene: TRBJ2-7
abundance: many

CDR3aa: CASSIRDSDIQYF
CDR3nt: TGTGCCAGTAGTATCCGGGACTCTGACATTCAGTACTTC
d_gene: -
v_gene: TRBV19
j_gene: TRBJ2-4
abundance: few

CDR3aa: CASSGRDSPPYEQYF
CDR3nt: TGTGCCAGCAGCGGGCGGGACTCGCCCCCATACGAGCAGTACTTC
d_gene: -
v_gene: TRBV7-3
j_gene: TRBJ2-7
abundance: few

CDR3aa: CASSQGLAGDSYEQYF
CDR3nt: TGTGCCAGCAGCCAGGGACTAGCGGGAGATTCTTACGAGCAGTACTTC
d_gene: TRBD2
v_gene: TRBV3-1
j_gene: TRBJ2-7
abundance: few

CDR3aa: CASSDSGRPYNEQFF
CDR3nt: TGTGCCAGCAGTGATAGCGGGAGGCCCTACAATGAGCAGTTCTTC
d_gene: TRBD2
v_gene: TRBV12-3/TRBV12-4
j_gene: TRBJ2-1
abundance: -

CDR3aa: CSARSTSGRDYEQYF
CDR3nt: TGCAGTGCTAGATCGACTAGCGGGAGAGACTACGAGCAGTACTTC
d_gene: TRBD2
v_gene: TRBV20-1
j_gene: TRBJ2-7
abundance: few

CDR3aa: CASSAEGGMSSYNEQFF
CDR3nt: TGTGCCAGCAGCGCGGAGGGGGGAATGAGCTCCTACAATGAGCAGTTCTTC
d_gene: -
v_gene: TRBV21-1
j_gene: TRBJ2-1
abundance: -

CDR3aa: CASSYSPDGYTF
CDR3nt: TGTGCCAGCAGTTACTCGCCCGATGGCTACACCTTC
d_gene: -
v_gene: TRBV6-2/TRBV6-3
j_gene: TRBJ1-2
abundance: once

CDR3aa: CAITQGQKETQYF
CDR3nt: TGTGCCATCACCCAAGGACAGAAAGAGACCCAGTACTTC
d_gene: -
v_gene: TRBV10-3
j_gene: TRBJ2-5
abundance: few